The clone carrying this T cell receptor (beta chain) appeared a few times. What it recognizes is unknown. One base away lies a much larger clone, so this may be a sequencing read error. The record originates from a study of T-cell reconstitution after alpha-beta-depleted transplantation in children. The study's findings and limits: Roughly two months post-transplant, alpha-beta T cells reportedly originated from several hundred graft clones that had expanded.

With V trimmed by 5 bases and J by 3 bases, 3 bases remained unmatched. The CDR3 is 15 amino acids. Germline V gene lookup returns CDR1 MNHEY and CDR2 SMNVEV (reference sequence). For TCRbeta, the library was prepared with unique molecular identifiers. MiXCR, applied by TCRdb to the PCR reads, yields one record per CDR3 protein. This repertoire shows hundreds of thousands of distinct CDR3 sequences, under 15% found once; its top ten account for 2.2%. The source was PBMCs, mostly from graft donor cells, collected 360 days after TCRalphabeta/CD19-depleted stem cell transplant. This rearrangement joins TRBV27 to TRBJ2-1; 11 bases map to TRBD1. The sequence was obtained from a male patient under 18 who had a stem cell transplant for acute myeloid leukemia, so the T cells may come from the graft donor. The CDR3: CASSPGQGDYNEQFF. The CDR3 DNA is TGTGCCAGCAGTCCGGGACAGGGGGACTACAATGAGCAGTTCTTC.